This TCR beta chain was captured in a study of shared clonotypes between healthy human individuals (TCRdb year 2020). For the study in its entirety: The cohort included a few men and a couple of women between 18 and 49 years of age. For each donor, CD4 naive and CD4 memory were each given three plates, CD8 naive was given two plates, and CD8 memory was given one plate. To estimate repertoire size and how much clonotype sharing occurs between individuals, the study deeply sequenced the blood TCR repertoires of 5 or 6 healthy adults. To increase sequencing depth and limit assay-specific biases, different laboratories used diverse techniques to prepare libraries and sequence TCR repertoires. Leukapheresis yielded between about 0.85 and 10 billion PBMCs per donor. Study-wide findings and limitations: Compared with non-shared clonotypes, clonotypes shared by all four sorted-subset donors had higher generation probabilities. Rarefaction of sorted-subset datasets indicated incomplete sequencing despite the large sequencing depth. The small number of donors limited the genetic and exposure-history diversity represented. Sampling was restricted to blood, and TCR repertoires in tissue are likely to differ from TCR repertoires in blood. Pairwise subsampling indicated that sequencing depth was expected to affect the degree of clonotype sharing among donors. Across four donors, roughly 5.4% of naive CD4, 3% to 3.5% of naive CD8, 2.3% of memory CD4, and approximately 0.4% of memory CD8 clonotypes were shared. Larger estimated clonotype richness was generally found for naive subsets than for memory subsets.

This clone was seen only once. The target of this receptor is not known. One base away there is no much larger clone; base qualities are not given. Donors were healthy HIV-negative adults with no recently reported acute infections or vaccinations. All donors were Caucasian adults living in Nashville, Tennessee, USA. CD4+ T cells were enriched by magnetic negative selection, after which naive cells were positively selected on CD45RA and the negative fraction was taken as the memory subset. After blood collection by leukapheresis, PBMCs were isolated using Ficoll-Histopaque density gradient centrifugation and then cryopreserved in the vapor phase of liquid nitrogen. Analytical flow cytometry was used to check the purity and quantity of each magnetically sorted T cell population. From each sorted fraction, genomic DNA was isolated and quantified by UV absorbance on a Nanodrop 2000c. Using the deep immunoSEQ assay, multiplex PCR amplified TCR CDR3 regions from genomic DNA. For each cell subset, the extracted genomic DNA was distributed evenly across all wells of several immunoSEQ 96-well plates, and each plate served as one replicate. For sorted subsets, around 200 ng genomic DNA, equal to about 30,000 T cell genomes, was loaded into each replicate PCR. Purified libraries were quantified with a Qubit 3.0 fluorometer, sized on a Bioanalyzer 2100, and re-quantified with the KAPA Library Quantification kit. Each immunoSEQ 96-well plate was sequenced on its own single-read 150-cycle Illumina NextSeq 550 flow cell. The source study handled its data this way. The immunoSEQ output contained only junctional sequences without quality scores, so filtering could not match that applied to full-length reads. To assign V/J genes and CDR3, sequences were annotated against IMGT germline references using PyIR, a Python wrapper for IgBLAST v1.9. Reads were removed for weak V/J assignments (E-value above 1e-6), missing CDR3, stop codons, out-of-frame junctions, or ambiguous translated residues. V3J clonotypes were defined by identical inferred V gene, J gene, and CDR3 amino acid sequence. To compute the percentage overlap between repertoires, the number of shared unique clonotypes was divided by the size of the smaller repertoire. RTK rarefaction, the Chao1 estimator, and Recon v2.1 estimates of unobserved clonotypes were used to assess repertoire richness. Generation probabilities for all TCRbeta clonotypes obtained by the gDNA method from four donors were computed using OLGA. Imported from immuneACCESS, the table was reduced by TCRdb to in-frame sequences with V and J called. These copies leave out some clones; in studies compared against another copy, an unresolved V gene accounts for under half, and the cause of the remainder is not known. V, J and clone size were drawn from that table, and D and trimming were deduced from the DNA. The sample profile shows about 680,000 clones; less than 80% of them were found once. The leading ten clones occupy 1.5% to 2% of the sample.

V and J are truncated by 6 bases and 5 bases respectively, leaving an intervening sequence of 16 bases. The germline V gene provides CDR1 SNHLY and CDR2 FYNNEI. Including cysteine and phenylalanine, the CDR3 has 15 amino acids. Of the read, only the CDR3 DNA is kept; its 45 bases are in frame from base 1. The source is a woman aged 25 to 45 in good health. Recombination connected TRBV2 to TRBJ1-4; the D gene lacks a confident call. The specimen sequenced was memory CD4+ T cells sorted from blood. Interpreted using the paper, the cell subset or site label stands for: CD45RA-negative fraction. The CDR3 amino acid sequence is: CASRSVGGRNEKLFF. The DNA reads TGTGCCAGCAGGTCGGTCGGTGGCCGAAATGAAAAACTGTTTTTT.